Below, one TCR beta chain is given with its context. Profiling relied on immunoSEQ multiplex PCR, and the TCRdb table lists in-frame clones only, not all of them. The data contain around 150,000 clones, roughly 80% of them singletons. Germline V gene sequence: CDR1 MDHEN, CDR2 SYDVKM. The CDR3 covers 17 residues. V was shortened by 7 bases and J by 4 bases, with 25 bases between the two germline ends. The source of the sample is a study of cytotoxic CD8 clonotypes in ibrutinib-treated CLL. This specimen consisted of PBMCs, obtained after 12 months of ibrutinib treatment. This rearrangement joins TRBV28 to TRBJ1-2; D possibly corresponds to TRBD1 (6 bases). The origin of this receptor is a human donor with chronic lymphocytic leukemia. This CDR3 reads CASTSSGGGPRSYGYTF. CDR3 DNA: TGTGCCAGCACCTCCTCGGGGGGGGGCCCTCGGAGCTATGGCTACACCTTC.